What follows are 8 T cell receptor beta chains derived from one specimen sequenced in a study of cytomegalovirus exposure and HLA in healthy donors. PCR employed 60 Vbeta and 13 Jbeta primers. Sequencing used immunoSEQ multiplex PCR; TCRdb keeps in-frame clones, though not all of them. The sample has 200,000 to 250,000 clones, roughly 70% seen once. Sequencing was done on a sample of PBMCs. Receptors were obtained from a woman in her 30s in good health and CMV-seronegative.

This chain's CDR3 is CASSSIQGPSYNEQFF. CDR3 bases: TGTGCCAGCAGTTCTATACAGGGTCCCTCCTACAATGAGCAGTTCTTC. The gene calls are TRBV27 and TRBJ2-1; possible D gene TRBD1, 6 bases. Trimming cost V 4 bases and J 0 bases, with 13 bases left between them. In germline, CDR1 is MNHEY, CDR2 SMNVEV (reference sequence). The CDR3 is made up of 16 amino acids.

This chain links TRBV2 with TRBJ1-1, with a weak D call TRBD1 (5 bases). The CDR3 is 12 residues long. The V gene lost 8 bases and the J gene lost 1 base, with 8 bases spanning the gap. Germline-derived CDR1 and CDR2 are SNHLY and FYNNEI. CDR3 region: CASLQGNTEAFF. For the CDR3, the DNA is TGTGCCAGCCTTCAGGGGAACACTGAAGCTTTCTTT.

This clone was seen a single time. This chain connects TRBV11-2 to TRBJ2-7; D might be TRBD1 (5 bases). The CDR3 spans 14 residues. Trimming removed 5 bases from V and 5 bases from J, with 16 bases in between. The germline CDR1 and CDR2 sequences are SGHAT and FQNNGV. This CDR3 is CASSNQGYQDEQYF. The CDR3 bases are TGTGCCAGCAGCAATCAGGGATATCAGGACGAGCAGTACTTC.

The gene calls are TRBV7-3 and TRBJ2-1, with a possible D match to TRBD2 (7 bases). The V and J ends lost 6 bases and 0 bases respectively, with 15 bases between them. Germline CDR1 SGHTA, CDR2 FQGTGA. This CDR3 comprises 16 residues. CDR3 bases: TGTGCCAGCAGTTCCGGGGGGCCGAGCTCCTACAATGAGCAGTTCTTC. Translating gives CASSSGGPSSYNEQFF. Full variable domain (outside the CDR3, taken from reference TRBV7-3 and TRBJ2-1): GAGVSQTPSNKVTEKGKYVELRCDPISGHTALYWYRQSLGQGPEFLIYFQGTGAADDSGLPNDRFFAVRPEGSVSTLKIQRTERGDSAVYLCASSSGGPSSYNEQFFGPGTRLTVL.

The V call is TRBV2, the J call TRBJ1-3, with D unclear. Germline V lookup: CDR1 SNHLY, CDR2 FYNNEI. There are 13 residues in the CDR3. The ends were cut back, 7 bases at V and 4 bases at J, with 11 bases in the middle. The CDR3 region is CASTSGAGNTIYF. In nucleotides, the CDR3 is TGTGCCAGCACCTCGGGAGCCGGAAACACCATATATTTT.

In nucleotides, the CDR3 is TGTGCCAGTAGTCCTCGACAGGGGATCCACGAGCAGTACTTC. Protein product: CASSPRQGIHEQYF. The chain carries TRBV19 and TRBJ2-7; TRBD1 agrees at 8 bases. J was trimmed by 5 bases and V by 5 bases; bases with no gene match: 8. CDR1 and CDR2 from the germline V gene are LNHDA and SQIVND (reference sequence). The CDR3 is 14 amino acids.

For this clone: Its ends do not fully match the called genes, so a read error is possible. V usage is TRBV7-7 and J usage is TRBJ1-3, with a weak D call TRBD1 (5 bases). The CDR3 length is 16 residues. Germline V gene lookup returns CDR1 SSHAT and CDR2 FNYEAQ (reference sequence). The CDR3 is CASSLAPGGSGNTIYF. CDR3 coding DNA: TGTGCTAGCAGCTTAGCGCCGGGGGGGTCTGGAAACACCATATATTTT.

The chain uses TRBV2 and TRBJ1-4, with 10 nucleotides matching TRBD1. This CDR3 spans 16 amino acids. Germline V gene lookup returns CDR1 SNHLY and CDR2 FYNNEI. V lost 0 bases, J lost 8 bases, and 6 bases stayed unmatched. The CDR3 loop reads CASSEATGQGTEKLFF. CDR3 nucleotide sequence: TGTGCCAGCAGTGAAGCGACGGGACAGGGGACAGAAAAACTGTTTTTT.